The 2 T cell receptor beta chains in this list originate from one sample, sequenced in a study of cytomegalovirus exposure and HLA in healthy donors. PCR primers comprised 60 Vbeta and 13 Jbeta primers. Clones were read by immunoSEQ multiplex PCR, and TCRdb kept only the in-frame ones, dropping some. The sample consists of about 130,000 clones, approximately 80% of them appearing once. The source material was PBMCs. The receptors were gathered from a man under 40 in good health and CMV-seronegative.

The table lists this clone with a few counts. The J gene is TRBJ2-7, the V gene TRBV30; tentative D call: TRBD1 (5 bases). This CDR3 comprises 12 residues. CDR1 GTSNPN and CDR2 SVGIG come from the germline V gene (reference sequence). V was clipped by 0 bases and J by 2 bases, with 5 bases between them. The CDR3 DNA sequence: TGTGCCTGGAGTGTGGGGCCCTACGAGCAGTACTTC. It translates to CAWSVGPYEQYF.

This clone was seen a handful of times. V gene TRBV19 combines with J gene TRBJ1-5, with D perhaps TRBD1 (5 bases). Trimming cost V 1 base and J 2 bases, with 15 bases left between them. CDR1 and CDR2 (germline): LNHDA, SQIVND (reference sequence). The CDR3 has 17 residues. The DNA for the CDR3 is TGTGCCAGTAGTATAGTAAATTCAGGGTTGGGCAATCAGCCCCAGCATTTT. This encodes CASSIVNSGLGNQPQHF.